This TCR beta chain was identified during a study of blood T cell repertoires in COVID-19 (TCRdb year 2020). Concerning the study at large: Collaborator samples came from the United States, Italy and Spain and covered acute and convalescent phases of COVID-19. The prospective study material was composed of cDNA or gDNA derived from T cells, B-cell-depleted T cells, or PBMCs. Deeply sampled blood TCRbeta repertoires from subjects exposed to, actively infected with, or recovered from COVID-19 were included in the dataset. The repertoires were made available in a free public database intended to serve as a resource for research on the immune response to SARS-CoV-2. Samples came from the ongoing ImmuneRACE study (first 160 participants) plus 1,254 subjects from 6 global collaborators. Nearly every sample came with metadata listing a de-identified subject ID, COVID-19 status, age in years and sex. HLA class I and class II types, where available, came from metadata supplied by the sample provider rather than from assay-based typing. The paper as a whole reports these results and caveats: The amount of clinical and demographic metadata varied by source and participant and was provided uncurated.

Concerning this clone itself: No cognate antigen has been identified for it. No base-level quality is on record; no much larger clone is a single base apart.

V is reduced by 8 bases and J by 1 base, leaving a spacing of 10 bases between them. CDR1 and CDR2 are read off the germline V gene as MNHEY and SVGAGI. Including cysteine and phenylalanine, the CDR3 has 13 amino acids. CDR3 DNA only is kept here, 39 bases in frame from base 1. TCRbeta CDR3 regions were amplified from genomic DNA by means of the immunoSEQ Assay, a bias-controlled multiplex PCR. As for the original processing: The number of nucleated cells in each sample was estimated by amplification of reference gene primers within the assay. To quantify the absolute abundance of each unique TCRbeta CDR3 rearrangement, sequence reads were collapsed and filtered. For each sample, productive Simpson clonality was calculated as the square root of Simpson's diversity index across productive rearrangements. TCRdb holds this immuneACCESS table with in-frame rearrangements only. Some clones are missing; in checked studies, unresolved V genes explain under half, and the rest has no known cause. That table furnishes V, J and clone size, whereas the DNA furnished D and trimming. For this sample the table gives about 270,000 clones, of which about four fifths were detected only once. The ten largest clones capture about 3% of the sample.

Collaborating institutions collected whole blood in K2EDTA tubes following their own protocols. For TCRbeta analysis, collaborators shipped samples as frozen whole blood, isolated PBMCs, or DNA extracted from either of those sample types. The sequence was collected from a woman aged 18-30 years with acute or convalescent COVID-19. The sequence links TRBV6-5 to TRBJ2-3; the D gene is not confidently resolved. Source material: peripheral blood. The CDR3 protein: CASVFRRTDTQYF. The nucleotides are TGTGCCAGCGTCTTTCGTCGCACAGATACGCAGTATTTT.